This T cell receptor (beta chain) appears in the sequencing data of a study of regulatory T cells in long-lasting Graves disease. Time point given: persistent/refractory GD, antithyroid drugs over 5 years with positive TRAb. RNA isolated from PBMCs was used to make the TCR library. From an endocrinology department in Xi'an, China, came the patients. The EDTA tubes were filled with 8.5 to 9.5 milliliters of drawn peripheral blood. Study-wide results and caveats: Persistent disease favored TRBV28, TRBJ1-2 and TRBJ2-5. Relative to new patients (under 1,000), persistent patients exhibited greater sharing of public clonotypes (around 3,000).

CDR3 length equals 15 residues. V was cut by 4 bases and J by 0 bases, with 10 bases left in between. CDR1 and CDR2 (germline): SGHRS, YFSETQ. Library construction for TCR beta used iRepertoire HTBI primers and Arm-PCR of CDR3 regions. TCRdb analysed the multiplex PCR reads with MiXCR anew, one entry per CDR3 protein. The sample lists about half a million distinct CDR3 sequences, under 25% occurring once. This clonotype was observed at least ten times. Its target is unknown. The chain couples TRBV5-1 to TRBJ1-4, with no clear D. Sequenced here: peripheral blood mononuclear cells (PBMCs), sampled when the disease was refractory, from a patient treated with antithyroid drugs. The source is a female donor with Graves disease. CDR3: CASSPGEATNEKLFF. CDR3 sequence (DNA): TGCGCCAGCAGCCCCGGGGAAGCAACTAATGAAAAACTGTTTTTT.